Shown below are 22 T cell receptor beta chains from a single sample sequenced in a study of blood T cell repertoires in COVID-19. The protocol was immunoSEQ multiplex PCR, while the TCRdb copy is restricted to in-frame clones and leaves out a portion. Among 270,000 or so clones listed, about 87% were seen once. Sample: peripheral blood. These receptors were taken from a human donor in a cohort sampled during active COVID-19.

The rearrangement joins TRBV5-6 to TRBJ2-7; 10 bases match TRBD2. V lost 4 bases, J lost 7 bases, and 8 bases stayed unmatched. Germline CDR1 is SGHDT and CDR2 is YYEEEE. CDR3 length: 14 residues. This chain's CDR3 is CASSRLAGAREQYF. For the CDR3, the DNA is TGTGCCAGCAGCCGTCTAGCGGGAGCTCGGGAGCAGTACTTC.

The rearrangement uses TRBV5-4 and TRBJ2-7; 7 positions agree with TRBD2. V gave up 4 bases and J gave up 3 bases; unmatched junction bases: 10. CDR3 size: 15 residues. Germline CDR1 reads SGHNT; CDR2 reads YYREEE (reference sequence). The CDR3 DNA reads TGTGCCAGCAGCGGGGGGGTGGCGTCAGACTACGAGCAGTACTTC. This translates into CASSGGVASDYEQYF.

CDR3 bases: TGCGCCAGCAGCCAAGATCCGGGGGGTACCGGGGAGCTGTTTTTT. Amino acid sequence: CASSQDPGGTGELFF. The chain joins TRBV4-1 to TRBJ2-2; 7 nucleotides line up with TRBD2. The CDR3 spans 15 residues. The junction had 3 bases not matched to a gene; V was cut back by 0 bases and J by 5 bases. Germline V gives CDR1 MGHRA, CDR2 YSYEKL.

This sequence joins TRBV6-4 and TRBJ2-4; no firm D call. Germline V lookup: CDR1 MRHNA, CDR2 SNTAGT. This CDR3 is built from 17 residues. V was trimmed by 0 bases and J by 1 base, leaving 13 bases between them. CDR3 residues: CASSDSYLTPAKNIQYF. The CDR3 bases are TGTGCCAGCAGTGACTCCTATCTAACTCCGGCCAAAAACATTCAGTACTTC.

The chain is built from TRBV19 and TRBJ2-5; possibly TRBD2 for D (5 bases). V gave up 5 bases and J gave up 9 bases, with 10 bases separating them. This CDR3 has 11 residues. Germline CDR1 LNHDA, CDR2 SQIVND (reference sequence). CDR3 nucleotides: TGTGCCAGTAGTGAGGGTCGAGCCCAGTACTTC. Amino acid sequence: CASSEGRAQYF. The whole variable domain, remainder taken from reference TRBV19 and TRBJ2-5, is DGGITQSPKYLFRKEGQNVTLSCEQNLNHDAMYWYRQDPGQGLRLIYYSQIVNDFQKGDIAEGYSVSREKKESFPLTVTSAQKNPTAFYLCASSEGRAQYFGPGTRLLVL.

V gene TRBV7-6 combines with J gene TRBJ1-4; D gene uncertain. Germline CDR1 SGHVS, CDR2 FNYEAQ. The length of the CDR3 is 19 residues. Trimming pared 4 bases from V and 3 bases from J, leaving 24 bases between. The CDR3 protein is CASSSNLFAADYSNEKLFF. The CDR3 DNA reads as TGTGCCAGCAGCTCAAACCTTTTCGCGGCCGATTATTCTAATGAAAAACTGTTTTTT. Full variable domain (outside the CDR3, taken from reference TRBV7-6 and TRBJ1-4): GAGVSQSPRYKVTKRGQDVALRCDPISGHVSLYWYRQALGQGPEFLTYFNYEAQQDKSGLPNDRFSAERPEGSISTLTIQRTEQRDSAMYRCASSSNLFAADYSNEKLFFGSGTQLSVL.

The V gene is TRBV19, the J gene TRBJ1-4; 7 bases line up with TRBD1. From germline, CDR1 is LNHDA and CDR2 SQIVND (reference sequence). The CDR3 contains 15 residues. V lost 5 bases, J lost 3 bases, and 6 bases stayed unmatched. CDR3 sequence: CASSPSDRPNEKLFF. The CDR3 DNA is TGTGCCAGTAGTCCATCGGACAGGCCTAATGAAAAACTGTTTTTT.

The rearrangement uses TRBV6-5 and TRBJ2-7; TRBD2 matches 7 bases. CDR3 size: 15 residues. Germline CDR1 and CDR2: MNHEY and SVGAGI. V shed 8 bases and J 7 bases; nucleotides not matched to a gene: 17. The CDR3 is CASQTPQSGMGEQYF. The CDR3 DNA reads as TGTGCCAGCCAGACCCCCCAGAGCGGGATGGGGGAGCAGTACTTC.

This clone was counted a few times. The chain uses TRBV5-1 and TRBJ2-7; 7 nucleotides align to TRBD1. Germline CDR1 SGHRS, CDR2 YFSETQ. The junction had 9 bases not matched to a gene; V was cut back by 0 bases and J by 3 bases. The CDR3 runs 16 residues. The CDR3 region is CASSLVGGQGLYEQYF. The CDR3 DNA follows: TGCGCCAGCAGCTTGGTAGGGGGCCAAGGACTCTACGAGCAGTACTTC.

To note about this clone: Other nucleotide sequences from this sample produce the same CDR3. This chain links TRBV19 with TRBJ2-3; D ambiguous. There are 13 residues in the CDR3. The V gene's germline CDR1 is LNHDA and CDR2 SQIVND (reference sequence). The germline V and J ends were trimmed by 1 base and 4 bases, with 6 bases remaining between them. The CDR3 protein is CASSIGLADTQYF. The CDR3 region has the DNA TGTGCCAGTAGTATAGGGCTCGCAGATACGCAGTATTTT.

The chain uses TRBV27 and TRBJ2-7, with TRBD1 matching 7 bases. Per the germline V gene, CDR1 is MNHEY and CDR2 is SMNVEV (reference sequence). The J segment lost 0 bases and the V segment lost 5 bases, leaving 10 bases of the junction unmatched. The CDR3 covers 16 residues. This CDR3 reads CASSALFGTDSYEQYF. The CDR3 region has the DNA TGTGCCAGCAGTGCCCTGTTCGGGACAGACTCCTACGAGCAGTACTTC.

This chain links TRBV5-5 with TRBJ2-1; TRBD2 matches 12 bases. J was trimmed by 7 bases and V by 3 bases; bases with no gene match: 8. The CDR3 is 16 residues long. Germline V gene data show CDR1 as SGHKS and CDR2 as YYEKEE (reference sequence). The CDR3 loop is CASSSLTSGSKNEQFF. CDR3 DNA: TGTGCCAGCAGCTCCCTGACTAGCGGGAGTAAAAATGAGCAGTTCTTC.

V usage is TRBV4-1 and J usage is TRBJ2-3; 10 nucleotides align to TRBD2. Germline CDR1 is MGHRA and CDR2 is YSYEKL. The J segment lost 1 base and the V segment lost 0 bases, leaving 4 bases of the junction unmatched. The CDR3 sequence is 17 residues long. This CDR3 is CASSQDWLAGGTDTQYF. Written as DNA, the CDR3 is TGCGCCAGCAGCCAAGATTGGCTAGCGGGGGGCACAGATACGCAGTATTTT.

V usage is TRBV28 and J usage is TRBJ1-3; D possibly corresponds to TRBD1 (5 bases). Trimming took off 6 bases at V and 9 bases at J, with 12 bases between the two ends. Germline V gene lookup returns CDR1 MDHEN and CDR2 SYDVKM. The CDR3 totals 12 residues. CDR3 coding DNA: TGTGCCAGCAGACTTGGCGGGGGCACCATATATTTT. This translates into CASRLGGGTIYF. Full variable domain (outside the CDR3, taken from reference TRBV28 and TRBJ1-3): DVKVTQSSRYLVKRTGEKVFLECVQDMDHENMFWYRQDPGLGLRLIYFSYDVKMKEKGDIPEGYSVSREKKERFSLILESASTNQTSMYLCASRLGGGTIYFGEGSWLTVV.

This chain connects TRBV7-9 to TRBJ1-2; D may be TRBD1 (5 bases). Germline V gives CDR1 SEHNR, CDR2 FQNEAQ (reference sequence). V was pared by 4 bases and J by 5 bases, with 11 bases between. The CDR3 loop spans 13 amino acids. CDR3 in amino acids: CASSSGLSYGYTF. The CDR3 DNA is TGTGCCAGCAGCTCGGGACTGAGTTATGGCTACACCTTC.

The V and J genes are TRBV14 and TRBJ2-7; TRBD1 matches 7 bases. Germline V gene sequence: CDR1 SGHDN, CDR2 FVKESK. This CDR3 is built from 14 residues. Losses at the gene ends were 4 bases for V and 6 bases for J; bases not matched to a gene: 9. CDR3 coding DNA: TGTGCCAGCAGCCCGACAGGGAGCCGGGGCGAGCAGTACTTC. Its protein is CASSPTGSRGEQYF.

This clone was detected once. This chain uses TRBV7-2 with TRBJ2-7; 8 bases are a match to TRBD2. CDR1 is SGHTA, CDR2 FQGNSA, per germline. This CDR3 contains 15 residues. The V gene end was trimmed by 5 bases and the J gene end by 0 bases; junction bases not matched to a gene: 6. The CDR3 DNA sequence: TGTGCCAGCAGCCTACTAGCGGAGTACTCCTACGAGCAGTACTTC. This translates into CASSLLAEYSYEQYF. Full variable domain (rest looked up from reference TRBV7-2 and TRBJ2-7): GAGVSQSPSNKVTEKGKDVELRCDPISGHTALYWYRQSLGQGLEFLIYFQGNSAPDKSGLPSDRFSAERTGGSVSTLTIQRTQQEDSAVYLCASSLLAEYSYEQYFGPGTRLTVT.

V usage is TRBV28 and J usage is TRBJ1-4; 7 bases line up with TRBD1. The trim removed 0 bases at V and 1 base at J, leaving 8 bases unmatched. The CDR3 loop spans 18 amino acids. Germline CDR1 MDHEN, CDR2 SYDVKM. The CDR3 coding sequence is TGTGCCAGCAGTTTATGGAGAAGGGGGCTTCAAACTAATGAAAAACTGTTTTTT. Translation: CASSLWRRGLQTNEKLFF.

The chain couples TRBV10-3 to TRBJ2-7; 7 bases agree with TRBD2. CDR1 ENHRY and CDR2 SYGVKD come from the germline V gene. The ends lost 9 bases at V and 3 bases at J; junction bases unmatched: 11. This CDR3 region has 14 residues. This CDR3 is CAIQSAGSGYEQYF. The CDR3 DNA sequence: TGTGCCATACAATCAGCGGGAAGCGGCTACGAGCAGTACTTC.

The CDR3 DNA reads as TGTGCCAGCAGTCTCCTAGCGGGGGGCCTCCGCGAGCAGTACTTC. This encodes CASSLLAGGLREQYF. The chain couples TRBV28 to TRBJ2-7, with TRBD2 identical over 11 bases. CDR3 length equals 15 residues. The germline V gene encodes CDR1 MDHEN and CDR2 SYDVKM. Trimming took 5 bases from V and 6 from J; bases not matched to a gene: 9.

This rearrangement joins TRBV28 to TRBJ1-2, with 9 bases that match TRBD1. Trimming at V came to 3 bases and at J to 2 bases, leaving 1 base not matched to a gene. The CDR3 runs to 14 residues. CDR1 and CDR2 from the germline V gene are MDHEN and SYDVKM. CDR3 nucleotides: TGTGCCAGCAGTTTTGGACAGGGGAACTATGGCTACACCTTC. Translation: CASSFGQGNYGYTF.

The chain employs TRBV19 and TRBJ1-2; 7 bases are shared with TRBD1. The length of the CDR3 is 16 residues. J was trimmed by 5 bases and V by 6 bases; bases with no gene match: 15. The germline V gene has CDR1 LNHDA and CDR2 SQIVND (reference sequence). The CDR3 region is CASRTLQGPSRYGYTF. The CDR3 nucleotides are TGTGCCAGTAGAACCCTACAGGGGCCTTCACGTTATGGCTACACCTTC.